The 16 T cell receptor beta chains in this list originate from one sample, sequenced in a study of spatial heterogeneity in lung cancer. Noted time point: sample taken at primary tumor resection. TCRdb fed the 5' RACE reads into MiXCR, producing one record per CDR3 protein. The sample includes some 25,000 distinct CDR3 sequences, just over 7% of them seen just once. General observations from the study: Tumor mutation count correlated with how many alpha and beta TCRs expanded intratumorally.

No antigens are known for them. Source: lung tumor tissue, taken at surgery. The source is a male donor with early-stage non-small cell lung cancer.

The CDR3 DNA sequence: TGTGCCAGCAGCCGGACTAGCGGGGGAGCCAAGGCCTACGAGCAGTACTTC. It translates to CASSRTSGGAKAYEQYF. This chain joins TRBV11-2 and TRBJ2-7; 13 bases line up with TRBD2. The CDR3 loop spans 17 amino acids. Trimming at V came to 5 bases and at J to 2 bases, leaving 9 bases not matched to a gene. Germline values: CDR1 SGHAT, CDR2 FQNNGV.

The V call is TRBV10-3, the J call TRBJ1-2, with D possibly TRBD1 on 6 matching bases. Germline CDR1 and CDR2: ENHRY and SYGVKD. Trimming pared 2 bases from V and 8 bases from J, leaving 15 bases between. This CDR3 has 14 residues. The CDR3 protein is CAISETIGQTGYTF. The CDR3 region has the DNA TGTGCCATCAGTGAGACTATCGGACAGACGGGCTACACCTTC.

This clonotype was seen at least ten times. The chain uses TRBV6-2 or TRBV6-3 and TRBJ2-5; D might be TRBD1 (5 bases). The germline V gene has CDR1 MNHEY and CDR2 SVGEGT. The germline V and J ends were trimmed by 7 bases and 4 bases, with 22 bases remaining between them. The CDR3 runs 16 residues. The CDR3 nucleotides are TGTGCCAGCACCCCAAGGGGAATAGCCACCCGAGAGACCCAGTACTTC. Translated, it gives CASTPRGIATRETQYF.

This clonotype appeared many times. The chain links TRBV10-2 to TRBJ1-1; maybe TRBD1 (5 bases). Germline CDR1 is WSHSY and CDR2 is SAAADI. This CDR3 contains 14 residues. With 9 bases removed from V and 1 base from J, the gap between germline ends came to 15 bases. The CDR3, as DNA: TGCGCCAGAGACGTGGGGGGGAGGAACACTGAAGCTTTCTTT. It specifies CARDVGGRNTEAFF.

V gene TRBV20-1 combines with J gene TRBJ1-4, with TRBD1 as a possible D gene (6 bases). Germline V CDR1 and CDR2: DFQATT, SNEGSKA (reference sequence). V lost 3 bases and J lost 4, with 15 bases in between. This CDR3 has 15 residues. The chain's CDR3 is CSARRVGQLNEKLFF. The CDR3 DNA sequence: TGCAGTGCTAGGAGAGTCGGACAGCTTAATGAAAAACTGTTTTTT.

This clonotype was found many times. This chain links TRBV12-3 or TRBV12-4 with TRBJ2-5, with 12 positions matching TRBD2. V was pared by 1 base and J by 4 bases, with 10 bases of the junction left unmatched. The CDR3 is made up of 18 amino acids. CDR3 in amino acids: CASSLGALTSGGRETQYF. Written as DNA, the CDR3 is TGTGCCAGCAGTTTAGGGGCTCTGACTAGCGGGGGTAGAGAGACCCAGTACTTC.

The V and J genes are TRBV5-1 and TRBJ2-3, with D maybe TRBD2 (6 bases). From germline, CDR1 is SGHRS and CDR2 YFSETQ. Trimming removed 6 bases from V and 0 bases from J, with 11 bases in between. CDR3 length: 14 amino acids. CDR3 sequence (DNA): TGCGCCAGCATTAGGGGAGGAAGCACAGATACGCAGTATTTT. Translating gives CASIRGGSTDTQYF.

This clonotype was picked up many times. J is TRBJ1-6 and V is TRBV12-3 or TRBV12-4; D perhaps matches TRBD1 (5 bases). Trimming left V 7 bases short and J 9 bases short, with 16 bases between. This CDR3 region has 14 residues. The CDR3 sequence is CASNRDQAISPLHF. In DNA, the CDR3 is TGTGCCAGCAACCGGGACCAAGCAATTTCACCCCTCCACTTT.

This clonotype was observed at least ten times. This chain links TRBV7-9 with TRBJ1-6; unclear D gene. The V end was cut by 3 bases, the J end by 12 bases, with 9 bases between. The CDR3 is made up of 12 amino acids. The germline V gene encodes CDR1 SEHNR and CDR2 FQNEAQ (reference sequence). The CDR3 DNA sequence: TGTGCCAGCAGCTTGATCGTTGGACCCCTCCACTTT. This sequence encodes CASSLIVGPLHF.

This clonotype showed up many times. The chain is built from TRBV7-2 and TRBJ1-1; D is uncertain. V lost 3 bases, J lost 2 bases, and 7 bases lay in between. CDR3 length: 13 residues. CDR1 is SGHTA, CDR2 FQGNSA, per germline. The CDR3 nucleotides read TGTGCCAGCAGCTTCGCGACAAACACTGAAGCTTTCTTT. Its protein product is CASSFATNTEAFF.

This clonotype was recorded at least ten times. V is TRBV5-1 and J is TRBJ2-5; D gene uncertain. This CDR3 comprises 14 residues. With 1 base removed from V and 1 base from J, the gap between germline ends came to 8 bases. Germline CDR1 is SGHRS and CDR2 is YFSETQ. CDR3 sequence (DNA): TGCGCCAGCAGCTTGATTACAGTCCAAGAGACCCAGTACTTC. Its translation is CASSLITVQETQYF.

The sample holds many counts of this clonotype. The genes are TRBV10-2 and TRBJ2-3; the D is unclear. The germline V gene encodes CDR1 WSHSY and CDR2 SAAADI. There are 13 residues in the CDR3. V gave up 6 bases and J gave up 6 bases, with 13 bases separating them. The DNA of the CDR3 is TGCGCCAGCAGGCCTAGTACCCCTGATACGCAGTATTTT. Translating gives CASRPSTPDTQYF.

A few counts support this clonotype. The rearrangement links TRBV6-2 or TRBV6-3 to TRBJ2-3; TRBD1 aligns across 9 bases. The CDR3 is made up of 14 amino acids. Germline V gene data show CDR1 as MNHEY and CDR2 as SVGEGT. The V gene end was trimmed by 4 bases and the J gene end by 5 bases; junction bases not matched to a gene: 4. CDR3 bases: TGTGCCAGCAGTTTGGGACAGGGAGGAGATACGCAGTATTTT. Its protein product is CASSLGQGGDTQYF.

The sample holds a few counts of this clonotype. CDR3 sequence: CASTLGGLIYNEQFF. DNA for the CDR3: TGTGCCAGCACCTTAGGGGGACTCATATACAATGAGCAGTTCTTC. This chain links TRBV12-3 or TRBV12-4 with TRBJ2-1, with D possibly called TRBD1 or TRBD2 (6 bases each). This CDR3 region has 15 residues. Trimming took off 7 bases at V and 4 bases at J, with 17 bases between the two ends.

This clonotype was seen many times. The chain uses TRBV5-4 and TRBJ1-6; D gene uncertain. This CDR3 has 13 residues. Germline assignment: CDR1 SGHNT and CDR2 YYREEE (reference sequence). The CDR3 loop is CATKRERNSPLHF. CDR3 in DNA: TGTGCTACGAAGAGGGAGAGGAATTCACCCCTCCACTTT.

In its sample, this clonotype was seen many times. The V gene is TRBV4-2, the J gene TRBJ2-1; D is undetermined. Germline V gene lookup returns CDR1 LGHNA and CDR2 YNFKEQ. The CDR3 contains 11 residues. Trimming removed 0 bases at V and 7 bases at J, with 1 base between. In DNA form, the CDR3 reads TGTGCCAGCAGCCAAGAGAATGAGCAGTTCTTC. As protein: CASSQENEQFF.